Below are 10 T cell receptor beta chains sequenced from a single sample in a study of OX40 agonist ivuxolimab in advanced cancers. Profiling relied on immunoSEQ multiplex PCR, and the TCRdb table lists in-frame clones only, not all of them. The repertoire holds 75,000 to 100,000 clones, less than 85% seen once, with approximately 5.5% in the top ten. The input for sequencing was CD4+ or CD8+ T cells sorted from blood, taken in a trial of the OX40 agonist ivuxolimab. These receptors were taken from an adult with an advanced solid tumor such as melanoma, head and neck, liver or kidney cancer.

The rearrangement joins TRBV7-2 to TRBJ2-1; unclear D gene. Trimming pared 1 base from V and 7 bases from J, leaving 11 bases between. The germline CDR1 and CDR2 sequences are SGHTA and FQGNSA. The CDR3 runs to 14 residues. The CDR3 DNA is TGTGCCAGCAGCTTAGACTATCTTCTTAATGAGCAGTTCTTC. Protein product: CASSLDYLLNEQFF.

The V gene is TRBV10-1, the J gene TRBJ1-6, with TRBD1 as a possible D gene (5 bases). This CDR3 is built from 14 residues. Germline CDR1 and CDR2: WNHNN and SYGVQD (reference sequence). This chain's CDR3 is CANSRGPYNSPLHF. The CDR3 nucleotides read TGCGCGAACAGTAGGGGCCCCTATAATTCACCCCTCCACTTT.

With respect to this clone: The junction and the germline gene differ at one end; a read error may be behind it. This chain joins TRBV6-1 and TRBJ1-1, with TRBD1 as a possible D gene (5 bases). CDR1 is MNHNS and CDR2 is SASEGT in the germline V gene. There are 15 residues in the CDR3. The CDR3 region is CASTKRGYMNSEAFF. DNA of the CDR3: TGTGCCAGCACAAAAAGGGGATACATGAACTCTGAAGCTTTCTTT.

The V and J genes are TRBV5-1 and TRBJ1-4, with a tentative D call TRBD1 (6 bases). V lost 4 bases and J lost 4, with 11 bases in between. The CDR3 contains 14 residues. Germline CDR1 SGHRS, CDR2 YFSETQ. The CDR3 coding sequence is TGCGCCAGCAGCCATACAGGGAGTAATGAAAAACTGTTTTTT. This encodes CASSHTGSNEKLFF.

The rearrangement links TRBV2 to TRBJ2-7; 10 bases are a match to TRBD2. This CDR3 is built from 13 residues. Germline loops: CDR1 SNHLY, CDR2 FYNNEI. With V trimmed by 8 bases and J by 2 bases, 3 bases remained unmatched. The CDR3 nucleotides are TGTGCCAGCGAGCGGGAGGGAGCCTACGAGCAGTACTTC. This codes for CASEREGAYEQYF.

This rearrangement joins TRBV29-1 to TRBJ2-7; D remains ambiguous. There are 12 residues in the CDR3. Germline V CDR1 and CDR2: SQVTM, ANQGSEA. Trimming took 1 base from V and 0 from J, leaving 4 bases between them. The DNA for the CDR3 is TGCAGCGTTGAAGGCATCTCCTACGAGCAGTACTTC. As protein: CSVEGISYEQYF.

The gene calls are TRBV5-1 and TRBJ2-3; TRBD2 matches 7 bases. CDR1 is SGHRS, CDR2 YFSETQ, per germline. This CDR3 spans 16 amino acids. The J segment lost 1 base and the V segment lost 0 bases, leaving 5 bases of the junction unmatched. The CDR3 sequence is CASSLEAGDRTDTQYF. DNA of the CDR3: TGCGCCAGCAGCTTGGAGGCGGGGGACCGCACAGATACGCAGTATTTT.

A word on this clone: An end of the junction does not agree with germline; a read error may underlie this. The V call is TRBV4-2, the J call TRBJ1-4; TRBD1 matches 7 bases. This CDR3 is 16 amino acids long. Germline CDR1 and CDR2: LGHNA and YNFKEQ. Here the CDR3 reads CASSSDRALNNDKLFF. In nucleotides, the CDR3 is TGTGCCAGCAGCTCAGACAGGGCGCTTAATAATGACAAACTGTTTTTT.

The gene calls are TRBV5-6 and TRBJ1-1; the D is unclear. Germline assignment: CDR1 SGHDT and CDR2 YYEEEE. V lost 0 bases to trimming and J lost 7 bases, with 4 bases between them. The CDR3 sequence is 11 residues long. CDR3 residues: CASSLGGEAFF. The CDR3 DNA reads as TGTGCCAGCAGCTTGGGTGGTGAAGCTTTCTTT.

The genes are TRBV9 and TRBJ2-1; D gene ambiguous. Per germline, CDR1 SGDLS and CDR2 YYNGEE. Trimming removed 2 bases from V and 3 bases from J, with 12 bases in between. CDR3 length: 15 residues. CDR3 nucleotides: TGTGCCAGCAGCGTTGGGAATCGCAACTACAATGAGCAGTTCTTC. Its translation: CASSVGNRNYNEQFF.